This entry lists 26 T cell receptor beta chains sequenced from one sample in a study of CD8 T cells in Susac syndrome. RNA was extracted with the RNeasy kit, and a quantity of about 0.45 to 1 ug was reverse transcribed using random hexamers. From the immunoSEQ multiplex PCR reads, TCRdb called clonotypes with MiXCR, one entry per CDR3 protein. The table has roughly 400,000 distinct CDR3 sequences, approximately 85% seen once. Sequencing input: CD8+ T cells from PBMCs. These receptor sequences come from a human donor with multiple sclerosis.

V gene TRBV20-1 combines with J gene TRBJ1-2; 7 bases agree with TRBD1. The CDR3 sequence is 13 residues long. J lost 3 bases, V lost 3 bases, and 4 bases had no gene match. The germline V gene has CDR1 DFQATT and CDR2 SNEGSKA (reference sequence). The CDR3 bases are TGCAGTGCTAGGGTTACAGGGGACTATGGCTACACCTTC. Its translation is CSARVTGDYGYTF.

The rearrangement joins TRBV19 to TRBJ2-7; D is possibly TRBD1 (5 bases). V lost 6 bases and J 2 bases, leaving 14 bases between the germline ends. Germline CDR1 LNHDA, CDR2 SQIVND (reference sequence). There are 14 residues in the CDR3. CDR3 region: CASSPDSVAYEQYF. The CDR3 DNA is TGTGCCAGTAGCCCCGACAGTGTGGCCTACGAGCAGTACTTC.

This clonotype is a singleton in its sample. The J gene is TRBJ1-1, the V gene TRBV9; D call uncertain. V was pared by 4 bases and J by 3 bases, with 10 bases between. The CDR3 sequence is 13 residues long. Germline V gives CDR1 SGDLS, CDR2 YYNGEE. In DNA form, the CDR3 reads TGTGCCAGCAGCCTACTACTGTACACTGAAGCTTTCTTT. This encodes CASSLLLYTEAFF.

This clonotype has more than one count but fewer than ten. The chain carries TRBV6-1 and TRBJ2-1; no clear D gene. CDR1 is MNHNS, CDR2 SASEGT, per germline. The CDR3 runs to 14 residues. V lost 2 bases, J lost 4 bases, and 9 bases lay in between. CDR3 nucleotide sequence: TGTGCCAGCAGTGAATATTCCAGATACAATGAGCAGTTCTTC. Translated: CASSEYSRYNEQFF.

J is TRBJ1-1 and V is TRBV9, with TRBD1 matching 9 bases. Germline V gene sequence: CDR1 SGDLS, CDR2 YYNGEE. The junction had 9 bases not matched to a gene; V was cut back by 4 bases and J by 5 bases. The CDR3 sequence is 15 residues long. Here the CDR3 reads CASSKPGQGGTEAFF. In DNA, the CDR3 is TGTGCCAGCAGCAAGCCGGGACAGGGAGGGACTGAAGCTTTCTTT.

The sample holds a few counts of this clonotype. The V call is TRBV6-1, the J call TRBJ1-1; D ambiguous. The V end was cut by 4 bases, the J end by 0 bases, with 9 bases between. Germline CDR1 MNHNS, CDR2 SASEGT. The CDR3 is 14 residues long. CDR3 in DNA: TGTGCCAGCAGTGTTGACATACTGAACACTGAAGCTTTCTTT. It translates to CASSVDILNTEAFF.

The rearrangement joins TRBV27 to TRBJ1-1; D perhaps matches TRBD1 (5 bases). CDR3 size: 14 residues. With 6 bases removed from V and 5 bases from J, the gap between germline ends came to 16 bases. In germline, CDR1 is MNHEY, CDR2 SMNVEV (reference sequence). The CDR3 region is CASRPFGGTTEAFF. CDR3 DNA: TGTGCCAGCAGGCCCTTCGGGGGGACGACTGAAGCTTTCTTT.

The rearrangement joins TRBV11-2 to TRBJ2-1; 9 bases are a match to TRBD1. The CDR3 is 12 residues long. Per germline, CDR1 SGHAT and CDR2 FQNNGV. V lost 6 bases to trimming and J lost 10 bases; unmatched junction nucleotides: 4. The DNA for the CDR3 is TGTGCCAGCAGATTAACAGGGGGCGAGCAGTTCTTC. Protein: CASRLTGGEQFF.

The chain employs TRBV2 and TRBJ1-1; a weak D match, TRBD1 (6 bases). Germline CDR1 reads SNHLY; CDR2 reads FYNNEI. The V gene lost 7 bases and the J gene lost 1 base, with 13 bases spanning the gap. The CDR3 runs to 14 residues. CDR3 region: CASTGGGGNTEAFF. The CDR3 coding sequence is TGTGCCAGCACTGGGGGAGGGGGGAACACTGAAGCTTTCTTT.

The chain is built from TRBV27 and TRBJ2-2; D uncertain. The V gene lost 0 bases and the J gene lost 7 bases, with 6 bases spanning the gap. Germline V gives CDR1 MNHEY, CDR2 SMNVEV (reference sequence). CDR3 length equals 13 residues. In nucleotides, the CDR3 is TGTGCCAGCAGTTTATCGGGTGTCGGGGAGCTGTTTTTT. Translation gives CASSLSGVGELFF.

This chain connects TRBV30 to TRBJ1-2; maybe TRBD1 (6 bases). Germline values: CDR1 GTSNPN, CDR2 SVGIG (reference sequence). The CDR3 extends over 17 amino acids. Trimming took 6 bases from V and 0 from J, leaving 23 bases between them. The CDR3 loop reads CACKTRRGATTNYGYTF. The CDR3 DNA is TGTGCCTGTAAAACAAGGCGGGGGGCTACAACTAACTATGGCTACACCTTC.

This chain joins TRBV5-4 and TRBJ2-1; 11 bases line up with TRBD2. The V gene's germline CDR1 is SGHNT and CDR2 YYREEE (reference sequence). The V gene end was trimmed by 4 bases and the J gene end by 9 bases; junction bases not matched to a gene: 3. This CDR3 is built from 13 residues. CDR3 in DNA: TGTGCCAGCAGCGCTAGCGGGAGGCCTGAGCAGTTCTTC. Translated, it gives CASSASGRPEQFF.

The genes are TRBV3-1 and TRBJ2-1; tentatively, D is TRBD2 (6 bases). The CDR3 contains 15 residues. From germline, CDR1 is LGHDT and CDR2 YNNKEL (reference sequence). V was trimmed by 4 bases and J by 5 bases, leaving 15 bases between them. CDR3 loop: CASSRDRETDNEQFF. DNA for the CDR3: TGTGCCAGCAGCCGCGATCGGGAGACCGACAATGAGCAGTTCTTC.

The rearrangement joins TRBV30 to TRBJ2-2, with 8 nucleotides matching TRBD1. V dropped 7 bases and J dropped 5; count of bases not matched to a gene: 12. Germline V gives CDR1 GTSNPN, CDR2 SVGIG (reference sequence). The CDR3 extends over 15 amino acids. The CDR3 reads CASDAAGGGTGELFF. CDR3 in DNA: TGTGCCTCGGATGCGGCAGGGGGCGGAACCGGGGAGCTGTTTTTT.

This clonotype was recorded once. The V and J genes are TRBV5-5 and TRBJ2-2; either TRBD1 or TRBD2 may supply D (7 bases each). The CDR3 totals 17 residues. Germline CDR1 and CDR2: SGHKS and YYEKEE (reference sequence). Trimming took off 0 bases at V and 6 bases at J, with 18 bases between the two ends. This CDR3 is CASSLGDDRDYAGELFF. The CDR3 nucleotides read TGTGCCAGCAGCTTGGGGGACGACAGGGACTATGCCGGGGAGCTGTTTTTT.

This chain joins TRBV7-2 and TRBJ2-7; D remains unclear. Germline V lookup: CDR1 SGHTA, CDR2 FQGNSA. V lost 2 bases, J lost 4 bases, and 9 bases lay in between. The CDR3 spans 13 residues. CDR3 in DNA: TGTGCCAGCAGCTTATGGAACAGTTACGAGCAGTACTTC. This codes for CASSLWNSYEQYF. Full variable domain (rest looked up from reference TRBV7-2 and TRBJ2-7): GAGVSQSPSNKVTEKGKDVELRCDPISGHTALYWYRQSLGQGLEFLIYFQGNSAPDKSGLPSDRFSAERTGGSVSTLTIQRTQQEDSAVYLCASSLWNSYEQYFGPGTRLTVT.

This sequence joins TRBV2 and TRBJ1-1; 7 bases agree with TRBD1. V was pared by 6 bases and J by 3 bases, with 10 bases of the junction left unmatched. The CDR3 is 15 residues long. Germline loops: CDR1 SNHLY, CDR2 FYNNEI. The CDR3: CASSAIGQEYTEAFF. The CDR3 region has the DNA TGTGCCAGCAGCGCTATAGGACAGGAATACACTGAAGCTTTCTTT.

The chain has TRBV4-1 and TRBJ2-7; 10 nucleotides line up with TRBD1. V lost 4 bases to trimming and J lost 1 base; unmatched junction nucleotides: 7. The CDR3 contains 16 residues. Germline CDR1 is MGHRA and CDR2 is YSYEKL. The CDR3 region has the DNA TGCGCCAGCAGCCCCCGGGGACAGGGGACTTCCTACGAGCAGTACTTC. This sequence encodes CASSPRGQGTSYEQYF.

The CDR3: CATSDRVGTGELFF. The CDR3 nucleotides are TGTGCCACCAGCGACAGGGTGGGCACCGGGGAGCTGTTTTTT. The chain combines TRBV24-1 with TRBJ2-2, with 7 bases fitting TRBD1. The CDR3 runs 14 residues. V gave up 7 bases and J gave up 4 bases; unmatched junction bases: 5. Germline V lookup: CDR1 KGHDR, CDR2 SFDVKD.

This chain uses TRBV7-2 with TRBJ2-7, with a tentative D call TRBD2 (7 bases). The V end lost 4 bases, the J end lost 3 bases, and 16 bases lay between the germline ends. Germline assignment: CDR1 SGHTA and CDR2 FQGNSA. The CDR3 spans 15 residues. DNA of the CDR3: TGTGCCAGCAGCTCCTTACAGGGAGGGGACTACGAGCAGTACTTC. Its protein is CASSSLQGGDYEQYF.

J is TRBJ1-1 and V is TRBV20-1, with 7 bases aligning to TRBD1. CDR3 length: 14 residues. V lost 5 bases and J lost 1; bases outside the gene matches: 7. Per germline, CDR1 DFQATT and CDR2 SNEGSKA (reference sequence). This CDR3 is CSALGTDQNTEAFF. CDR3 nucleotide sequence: TGCAGTGCTTTAGGGACAGACCAGAACACTGAAGCTTTCTTT.

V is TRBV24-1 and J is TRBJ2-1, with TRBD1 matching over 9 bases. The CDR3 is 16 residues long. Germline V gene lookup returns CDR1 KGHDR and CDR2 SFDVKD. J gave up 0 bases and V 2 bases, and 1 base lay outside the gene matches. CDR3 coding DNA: TGTGCCACCAGTGATTCGACAGGGGGCTCCTACAATGAGCAGTTCTTC. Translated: CATSDSTGGSYNEQFF.

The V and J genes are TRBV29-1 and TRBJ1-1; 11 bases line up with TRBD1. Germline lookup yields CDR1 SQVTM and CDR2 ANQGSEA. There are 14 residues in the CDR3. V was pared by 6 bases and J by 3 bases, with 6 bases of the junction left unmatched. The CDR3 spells CSVGQGALDTEAFF. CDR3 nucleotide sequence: TGCAGCGTAGGACAGGGGGCGTTGGACACTGAAGCTTTCTTT.

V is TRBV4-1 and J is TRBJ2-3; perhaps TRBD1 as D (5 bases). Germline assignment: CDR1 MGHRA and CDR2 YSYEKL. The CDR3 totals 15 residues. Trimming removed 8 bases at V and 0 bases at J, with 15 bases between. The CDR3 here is CASERTHRSTDTQYF. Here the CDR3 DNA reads TGCGCCAGCGAACGGACACACAGAAGCACAGATACGCAGTATTTT.

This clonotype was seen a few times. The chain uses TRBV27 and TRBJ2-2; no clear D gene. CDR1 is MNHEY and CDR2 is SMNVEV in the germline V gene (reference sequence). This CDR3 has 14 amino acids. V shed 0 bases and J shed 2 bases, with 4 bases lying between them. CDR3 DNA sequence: TGTGCCAGCAGTTTATCGGTCAACACCGGGGAGCTGTTTTTT. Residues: CASSLSVNTGELFF.

The CDR3 reads CASSSLPGLDSYEQYF. Here the CDR3 DNA reads TGTGCCAGCAGTTCCCTACCGGGACTTGACTCCTACGAGCAGTACTTC. This sequence joins TRBV7-9 and TRBJ2-7; maybe TRBD2 (6 bases). Trimming took off 6 bases at V and 0 bases at J, with 18 bases between the two ends. Germline CDR1 and CDR2: SEHNR and FQNEAQ (reference sequence). The CDR3 has 16 residues. Filled out from reference TRBV7-9 and TRBJ2-7, the complete variable domain reads DTGVSQNPRHKITKRGQNVTFRCDPISEHNRLYWYRQTLGQGPEFLTYFQNEAQLEKSRLLSDRFSAERPKGSFSTLEIQRTEQGDSAMYLCASSSLPGLDSYEQYFGPGTRLTVT.